The present T cell receptor beta chain was sequenced within a study of CD8 T cells in Susac syndrome. This clonotype was found a few times. Germline CDR1 reads LGHDT; CDR2 reads YNNKEL (reference sequence). V lost 1 base and J 0 bases, leaving 4 bases between the germline ends. The CDR3 loop spans 14 amino acids. RNA was extracted with the RNeasy kit, and a quantity of roughly 0.5 to 1 ug was reverse transcribed using random hexamers. TCRdb reprocessed the immunoSEQ multiplex PCR reads via MiXCR and lists one record per CDR3 protein. The profile shows approximately 77,000 distinct CDR3 sequences, 93% of them singletons.

This receptor was taken from a human donor with Susac syndrome. J is TRBJ1-3 and V is TRBV3-1; D uncertain. Sequenced input: CD4+ T cells from PBMCs. CDR3 sequence: CASSQVHSGNTIYF. The DNA of the CDR3 is TGTGCCAGCAGCCAAGTCCACTCTGGAAACACCATATATTTT.